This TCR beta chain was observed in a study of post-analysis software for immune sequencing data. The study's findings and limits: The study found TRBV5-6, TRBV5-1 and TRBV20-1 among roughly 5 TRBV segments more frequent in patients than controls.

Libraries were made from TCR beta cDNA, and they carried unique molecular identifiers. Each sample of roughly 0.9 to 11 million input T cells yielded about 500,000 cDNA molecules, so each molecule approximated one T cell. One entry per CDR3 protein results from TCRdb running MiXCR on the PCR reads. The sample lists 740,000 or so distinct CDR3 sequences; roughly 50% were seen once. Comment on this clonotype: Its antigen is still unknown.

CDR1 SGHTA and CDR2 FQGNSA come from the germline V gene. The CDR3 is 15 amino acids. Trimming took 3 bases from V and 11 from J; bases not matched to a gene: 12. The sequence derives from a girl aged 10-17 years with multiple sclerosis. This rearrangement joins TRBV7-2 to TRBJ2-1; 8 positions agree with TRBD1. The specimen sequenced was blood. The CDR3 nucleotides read TGTGCCAGCAGCTTTCAGGACAGGGACGGGGCCCAGCAGTTCTTC. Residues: CASSFQDRDGAQQFF.